A single sample is the source of the 29 T cell receptor beta chains below, sequenced in a study of blood T cells in healthy people across ages. Sample-barcoded 5' priming and a J-beta primer mix drove a second PCR of roughly 7 to 11 cycles. MiXCR was run by TCRdb on the 5' RACE reads, yielding one entry per CDR3 protein. In the table there are some 1.7 million distinct CDR3 sequences, 28% of which are singletons. Sequencing was carried out using blood. Receptor source: a young woman in good health.

Ten or more counts support this clonotype. The chain joins TRBV5-1 to TRBJ2-1, with no clear D. This CDR3 comprises 13 residues. V was cut by 0 bases and J by 5 bases, with 6 bases left in between. Germline V gene lookup returns CDR1 SGHRS and CDR2 YFSETQ. The CDR3: CASSLVANNEQFF. DNA of the CDR3: TGCGCCAGCAGCTTGGTTGCCAACAATGAGCAGTTCTTC.

The chain has TRBV7-9 and TRBJ2-1, with D perhaps TRBD2 (5 bases). This CDR3 has 13 amino acids. Germline CDR1 reads SEHNR; CDR2 reads FQNEAQ (reference sequence). Trimming removed 5 bases at V and 5 bases at J, with 10 bases between. CDR3 sequence reads: CASSRTRDNEQFF. DNA for the CDR3: TGTGCCAGCAGCCGCACTAGGGACAATGAGCAGTTCTTC.

The chain recombines TRBV7-2 with TRBJ1-2; 9 nucleotides match TRBD1. Germline values: CDR1 SGHTA, CDR2 FQGNSA. The V segment lost 1 base and the J segment 6 bases; nucleotides outside the gene matches: 9. The CDR3 totals 16 residues. CDR3 amino acids: CASSLGEPGQGHGYTF. CDR3 DNA: TGTGCCAGCAGCTTAGGAGAACCGGGACAGGGACATGGCTACACCTTC.

This clonotype was recorded many times. This rearrangement joins TRBV15 to TRBJ1-2; the D is unclear. CDR1 and CDR2 (germline): LNHNV, YYDKDF (reference sequence). This CDR3 region has 13 residues. V was shortened by 0 bases and J by 4 bases, with 6 bases between the two germline ends. Here the CDR3 DNA reads TGTGCCACCAGCAGAGACGGGTTCTATGGCTACACCTTC. This gives the protein CATSRDGFYGYTF.

This clonotype came up a few times. This chain connects TRBV2 to TRBJ1-4; D is perhaps TRBD1 (5 bases). CDR3 size: 14 residues. The V end was cut by 6 bases, the J end by 6 bases, with 14 bases between. Germline values: CDR1 SNHLY, CDR2 FYNNEI. CDR3 coding DNA: TGTGCCAGCAGGGTCAGGGAGGCGTATGAAAAACTGTTTTTT. Its translation is CASRVREAYEKLFF. Together with reference TRBV2 and TRBJ1-4, the CDR3 gives the full variable domain: EPEVTQTPSHQVTQMGQEVILRCVPISNHLYFYWYRQILGQKVEFLVSFYNNEISEKSEIFDDQFSVERPDGSNFTLKIRSTKLEDSAMYFCASRVREAYEKLFFGSGTQLSVL.

The rearrangement joins TRBV20-1 to TRBJ1-2; maybe TRBD1 (5 bases). V was shortened by 3 bases and J by 7 bases, with 21 bases between the two germline ends. The CDR3 loop spans 15 amino acids. CDR1 and CDR2 from the germline V gene are DFQATT and SNEGSKA (reference sequence). Here the CDR3 DNA reads TGCAGTGCTAGTATATTACAGGAAGTGGGCGGTGGCTACACCTTC. Translation gives CSASILQEVGGGYTF.

The V gene is TRBV6-5, the J gene TRBJ1-6, with a tentative D call TRBD1 (5 bases). The CDR3 is made up of 15 amino acids. The V end lost 2 bases, the J end lost 7 bases, and 12 bases lay between the germline ends. CDR1 is MNHEY and CDR2 is SVGAGI in the germline V gene. The CDR3 loop reads CASSYDAGLNSPLHF. DNA of the CDR3: TGTGCCAGCAGTTACGATGCAGGGCTGAATTCACCCCTCCACTTT.

The sample holds many counts of this clonotype. The chain uses TRBV2 and TRBJ2-4; 7 bases are a match to TRBD1. The CDR3 contains 14 residues. In germline, CDR1 is SNHLY, CDR2 FYNNEI. V lost 6 bases, J lost 13 bases, and 15 bases stayed unmatched. In DNA form, the CDR3 reads TGTGCCAGCAGGGGACAGCCGAGACCCCCCAAGCAGTACTTC. Translation: CASRGQPRPPKQYF.

This clonotype was detected a few times. This rearrangement joins TRBV7-3 to TRBJ2-1, with 8 nucleotides matching TRBD2. The trim removed 5 bases at V and 9 bases at J, leaving 15 bases unmatched. The CDR3 consists of 16 residues. From germline, CDR1 is SGHTA and CDR2 FQGTGA. The CDR3 sequence: CASSVAGGASTFEQFF. In DNA form, the CDR3 reads TGTGCCAGCAGCGTTGCCGGGGGGGCTTCGACGTTTGAGCAGTTCTTC.

This clonotype was seen a handful of times. The J gene is TRBJ1-1, the V gene TRBV20-1; D gene unclear. The length of the CDR3 is 14 residues. Between the trimmed V and J ends, which lost 5 bases and 6 bases, there was a span of 19 bases. The germline CDR1 and CDR2 sequences are DFQATT and SNEGSKA (reference sequence). This chain's CDR3 is CSALEPGSIAEAFF. CDR3 coding DNA: TGCAGTGCTTTAGAACCCGGATCGATCGCTGAAGCTTTCTTT.

This clonotype was counted between two and nine times. This chain connects TRBV15 to TRBJ1-5; D is perhaps TRBD1 (5 bases). Germline values: CDR1 LNHNV, CDR2 YYDKDF (reference sequence). Trimming shortened V by 1 base and J by 5 bases, and 9 bases separated the two germline ends. CDR3 length: 14 residues. CDR3 amino acids: CATSRGQLDQPQHF. The CDR3 DNA is TGTGCCACCAGCAGAGGACAGTTGGATCAGCCCCAGCATTTT.

The chain links TRBV7-2 to TRBJ1-4, with D hard to call. V was cut by 1 base and J by 9 bases, with 0 bases left in between. The CDR3 runs to 10 residues. In germline, CDR1 is SGHTA, CDR2 FQGNSA. The CDR3 DNA sequence: TGTGCCAGCAGCTTAGAAAAACTGTTTTTT. It codes for CASSLEKLFF.

The rearrangement joins TRBV2 to TRBJ2-7, with D perhaps TRBD2 (6 bases). Germline CDR1 SNHLY, CDR2 FYNNEI. This CDR3 is built from 14 residues. V was cut by 4 bases and J by 2 bases, with 12 bases left in between. The CDR3 coding sequence is TGTGCCAGCAGTGTAAATAGCGGCCCCTACGAGCAGTACTTC. Amino acid sequence: CASSVNSGPYEQYF.

This clonotype appeared a few times. This chain uses TRBV6-2 or TRBV6-3 with TRBJ2-3; tentative D call: TRBD2 (5 bases). The length of the CDR3 is 16 residues. Trimming pared 6 bases from V and 5 bases from J, leaving 21 bases between. Per the germline V gene, CDR1 is MNHEY and CDR2 is SVGEGT. This chain's CDR3 is CASSLSGSPMGDTQYF. CDR3 nucleotide sequence: TGTGCCAGCAGCCTGAGCGGTAGCCCAATGGGAGATACGCAGTATTTT.

This clonotype was seen ten or more times. V and J are TRBV24-1 and TRBJ2-1; no clear D gene. This CDR3 is 11 amino acids long. Trimming removed 6 bases from V and 7 bases from J, with 6 bases in between. Germline CDR1 reads KGHDR; CDR2 reads SFDVKD. CDR3 DNA: TGTGCCACCAGTCAAGGTAATGAGCAGTTCTTC. Translating gives CATSQGNEQFF.

In its sample, this clonotype was seen a few times. The genes are TRBV7-9 and TRBJ2-5; 10 nucleotides agree with TRBD2. The CDR3 has 16 amino acids. Germline V gives CDR1 SEHNR, CDR2 FQNEAQ (reference sequence). With V trimmed by 4 bases and J by 5 bases, 10 bases remained unmatched. CDR3 nucleotide sequence: TGTGCCAGCAGCTCCACCCGGACTAGCGGCGGGGAGACCCAGTACTTC. It is translated as CASSSTRTSGGETQYF.

In its sample, this clonotype was seen many times. The chain recombines TRBV4-1 with TRBJ2-1, with 11 bases fitting TRBD2. Germline-derived CDR1 and CDR2 are MGHRA and YSYEKL. Germline trimming cut 2 bases from V and 4 bases from J; bases unmatched to any gene: 7. The length of the CDR3 is 17 residues. The CDR3 loop reads CASSQFAGLAEYNEQFF. The CDR3 DNA sequence: TGCGCCAGCAGCCAATTTGCGGGACTAGCGGAATACAATGAGCAGTTCTTC.

This chain uses TRBV7-2 with TRBJ2-3, with 10 nucleotides matching TRBD2. Germline CDR1 is SGHTA and CDR2 is FQGNSA. V shed 5 bases and J 2 bases; nucleotides not matched to a gene: 7. The CDR3 length is 16 residues. CDR3 in amino acids: CASSRGLARLTDTQYF. The CDR3, as DNA: TGTGCCAGCAGCCGGGGACTAGCGCGACTCACAGATACGCAGTATTTT.

This clonotype has a handful of counts. The chain carries TRBV10-3 and TRBJ2-5; TRBD2 agrees at 7 bases. The ends lost 9 bases at V and 5 bases at J; junction bases unmatched: 12. There are 14 residues in the CDR3. Germline V gene data show CDR1 as ENHRY and CDR2 as SYGVKD. This CDR3 reads CAIGSGEGKETQYF. The CDR3 region has the DNA TGTGCCATAGGATCTGGGGAGGGAAAGGAGACCCAGTACTTC.

The chain joins TRBV5-1 to TRBJ2-3, with unresolved D. This CDR3 is 14 amino acids long. Germline values: CDR1 SGHRS, CDR2 YFSETQ. The germline V and J ends were trimmed by 3 bases and 1 base, with 9 bases remaining between them. The CDR3 loop is CASSYQVGTDTQYF. CDR3 DNA sequence: TGCGCCAGCAGCTACCAAGTGGGCACAGATACGCAGTATTTT.

Only a few counts were recorded for this clonotype. This chain links TRBV5-1 with TRBJ2-7, with a tentative D call TRBD1 (6 bases). Per germline, CDR1 SGHRS and CDR2 YFSETQ. There are 16 residues in the CDR3. V was pared by 5 bases and J by 1 base, with 19 bases between. CDR3 region: CASRRSPGQHSYEQYF. CDR3 bases: TGCGCCAGCAGGAGGAGCCCGGGACAACATTCCTACGAGCAGTACTTC.

This clonotype was picked up a small number of times. J is TRBJ2-7 and V is TRBV15, with TRBD1 matching over 7 bases. The CDR3 totals 15 residues. V was clipped by 1 base and J by 2 bases; unmatched bases: 5. Germline V lookup: CDR1 LNHNV, CDR2 YYDKDF (reference sequence). CDR3 region: CATSRGGDRPYEQYF. DNA for the CDR3: TGTGCCACCAGCAGAGGAGGGGACAGACCCTACGAGCAGTACTTC.

Points on this clonotype: The germline gene is not matched at one end of the junction; a read error may be the cause. The chain links TRBV29-1 to TRBJ1-2; 7 bases are shared with TRBD1. Germline CDR1 reads SQVTM; CDR2 reads ANQGSEA. The CDR3 sequence is 11 residues long. The CDR3 here is CSVLQGYGCTF. The CDR3 bases are TGCAGCGTTCTACAGGGGTATGGCTGCACCTTC.

The rearrangement joins TRBV6-1 to TRBJ2-5, with 7 nucleotides matching TRBD1. Germline V gene data show CDR1 as MNHNS and CDR2 as SASEGT. CDR3 length: 13 residues. V shed 6 bases and J 6 bases; nucleotides not matched to a gene: 7. CDR3 bases: TGTGCCAGCAGCCAAGGACAGGTGCAGACCCAGTACTTC. Translating gives CASSQGQVQTQYF.

This clonotype was counted at least ten times. This chain connects TRBV29-1 to TRBJ1-1; D uncertain. CDR1 and CDR2 (germline): SQVTM, ANQGSEA. V was trimmed by 4 bases and J by 4 bases, leaving 13 bases between them. The length of the CDR3 is 13 residues. The CDR3 here is CSVVDSAGTEAFF. The CDR3 DNA reads as TGCAGCGTTGTTGACTCCGCTGGCACTGAAGCTTTCTTT.

A few counts support this clonotype. The chain couples TRBV2 to TRBJ2-3; D is uncertain. The CDR3 covers 11 residues. Germline CDR1 SNHLY, CDR2 FYNNEI. V was trimmed by 11 bases and J by 0 bases, leaving 6 bases between them. This CDR3 is CAASSTDTQYF. CDR3 DNA: TGTGCCGCGTCAAGCACAGATACGCAGTATTTT.

This clonotype has more than one count but fewer than ten. This chain uses TRBV28 with TRBJ2-7; D remains ambiguous. The V gene's germline CDR1 is MDHEN and CDR2 SYDVKM. This CDR3 is built from 13 residues. V was cut by 8 bases and J by 2 bases, with 13 bases left in between. The CDR3 DNA sequence: TGTGCCAGCTCCAACCGCGCCCCCTACGAGCAGTACTTC. Encoded protein: CASSNRAPYEQYF.

In its sample, this clonotype was seen a few times. The chain combines TRBV20-1 with TRBJ2-1, with D hard to call. Trimming pared 6 bases from V and 8 bases from J, leaving 23 bases between. The germline CDR1 and CDR2 sequences are DFQATT and SNEGSKA (reference sequence). The length of the CDR3 is 15 residues. The CDR3: CSASPDDSNKDEQFF. CDR3 DNA sequence: TGCAGTGCCTCCCCGGACGACTCAAATAAGGATGAGCAGTTCTTC.

J is TRBJ1-1 and V is TRBV7-9; D is unresolved. In germline, CDR1 is SEHNR, CDR2 FQNEAQ (reference sequence). The CDR3 sequence is 16 residues long. V was cut by 1 base and J by 11 bases, with 23 bases left in between. The CDR3 loop reads CASSLDPRVNLSRAFF. CDR3 nucleotide sequence: TGTGCCAGCAGCTTAGATCCGAGAGTTAACCTCAGCAGGGCTTTCTTT.